This entry concerns a single TCR beta chain. The data were taken from a study of shared clonotypes between healthy human individuals. Study summary: The study drew on two women and a few men aged 18 to 49 as donors.

Profiled with immunoSEQ multiplex PCR; TCRdb holds only in-frame clones, not every one. This table holds around 700,000 clones, roughly 72% found once. A CD45RA+ naive subset and a CD45RA-negative memory subset were split from CD4+ cells. This TCR was sampled from a woman aged 30 to 39 in good health. Sequencing was done on a sample of memory CD4+ T cells sorted from blood. Regarding subset: CD45RA-negative fraction.

CDR3 DNA sequence: TGTGCCAGCAGTGACGGACAGGGATCGGCAACTAATGAAAAACTGTTTTTT. Amino acids: CASSDGQGSATNEKLFF. V usage is TRBV6-1 and J usage is TRBJ1-4; 8 positions agree with TRBD1. V lost 3 bases to trimming and J lost 0 bases; unmatched junction nucleotides: 6. Germline assignment: CDR1 MNHNS and CDR2 SASEGT. The CDR3 runs to 17 residues.